This record covers a single T cell receptor (beta chain). This table comes from immunoSEQ multiplex PCR, and its TCRdb copy is limited to in-frame clones, with some not included. The table shows roughly 30,000 clones, with around nine tenths occurring only once. The data stem from a study of blood T cell repertoires in COVID-19. Turning to the study itself: COVID-19 samples collected from the United States, Italy and Spain covered acute and convalescent phases. PBMCs, B-cell-depleted T cells, or T cells provided the cDNA or gDNA that made up the material.

Germline V gene sequence: CDR1 LNHDA, CDR2 SQIVND (reference sequence). V lost 7 bases and J 4 bases, leaving 19 bases between the germline ends. CDR3 length equals 15 residues. The source of this sequence is a man between 65 and 80 years old with acute or convalescent COVID-19. Sequencing was performed on peripheral blood. This chain joins TRBV19 and TRBJ1-2; a possible D gene is TRBD1 (5 bases). The CDR3 here is CASNVRGPTIYGYTF. In DNA, the CDR3 is TGTGCCAGTAACGTGCGGGGCCCTACAATCTATGGCTACACCTTC.